These 16 T cell receptor beta chains came from one sample sequenced in a study of blood T cell repertoires in COVID-19. Clones were sequenced by immunoSEQ multiplex PCR, and TCRdb holds only the in-frame ones, with some missing. The data contain roughly 380,000 clones, 89% of them singletons. The specimen sequenced was peripheral blood. The receptors shown here come from a woman aged 55 to 70 with COVID-19, enrolled during active disease.

The chain is built from TRBV5-8 and TRBJ1-6, with 8 bases aligning to TRBD1. The CDR3 is 16 amino acids. With 0 bases clipped from V and 7 bases from J, the junction kept 6 bases outside the gene matches. Looked up from germline, CDR1 is SGHTS and CDR2 is YDEGEE. CDR3 loop: CASSLAGDRRNSPLHF. The CDR3 DNA is TGTGCCAGCAGCTTGGCCGGGGACAGGCGGAATTCACCCCTCCACTTT.

This sequence joins TRBV11-2 and TRBJ2-2; 9 bases are shared with TRBD1. CDR3 size: 14 residues. Germline values: CDR1 SGHAT, CDR2 FQNNGV. The V gene end was trimmed by 3 bases and the J gene end by 5 bases; junction bases not matched to a gene: 1. CDR3 residues: CASSLTGGTGELFF. The CDR3 nucleotides read TGTGCCAGCAGCTTGACAGGGGGGACCGGGGAGCTGTTTTTT. Combining the CDR3 with reference TRBV11-2 and TRBJ2-2 gives the whole variable domain EAGVAQSPRYKIIEKRQSVAFWCNPISGHATLYWYQQILGQGPKLLIQFQNNGVVDDSQLPKDRFSAERLKGVDSTLKIQPAKLEDSAVYLCASSLTGGTGELFFGEGSRLTVL.

As to this clone: The sample has other DNA sequences that encode this CDR3 too. The chain uses TRBV5-1 and TRBJ2-3; 10 bases are shared with TRBD2. The CDR3 runs 13 residues. CDR1 is SGHRS, CDR2 YFSETQ, per germline. V shed 4 bases and J 4 bases; nucleotides not matched to a gene: 0. The CDR3 DNA reads as TGCGCCAGCAGCCTAGCGGGGGCAGATACGCAGTATTTT. Residues: CASSLAGADTQYF.

The chain employs TRBV2 and TRBJ1-1; D is uncertain. The germline CDR1 and CDR2 sequences are SNHLY and FYNNEI. The V end lost 2 bases, the J end lost 11 bases, and 9 bases lay between the germline ends. The CDR3 spans 11 residues. In DNA, the CDR3 is TGTGCCAGCAGTGAAATAACCGGGGCTTTCTTT. Amino acids: CASSEITGAFF.

The chain has TRBV6-1 and TRBJ1-1; 8 bases map to TRBD1. The CDR3 has 15 residues. Germline V gives CDR1 MNHNS, CDR2 SASEGT. Trimming cost V 0 bases and J 4 bases; bases outside gene matches: 4. The CDR3 DNA reads as TGTGCCAGCAGTGAAGCACAGGGGGGAGCCACTGAAGCTTTCTTT. Protein: CASSEAQGGATEAFF.

The chain uses TRBV18 and TRBJ2-4, with a possible D match to TRBD1 (6 bases). This CDR3 comprises 17 residues. V was shortened by 2 bases and J by 9 bases, with 23 bases between the two germline ends. Per the germline V gene, CDR1 is KGHSH and CDR2 is LQKENI. For the CDR3, the DNA is TGTGCCAGCTCACCAAACCCCCTAAACAGGGTGAGCAGCATTCAGTACTTC. Translated: CASSPNPLNRVSSIQYF.

This chain links TRBV14 with TRBJ1-1; D is possibly TRBD1 (5 bases). This CDR3 is 15 amino acids long. CDR1 and CDR2 (germline): SGHDN, FVKESK. V was trimmed by 4 bases and J by 0 bases, leaving 12 bases between them. CDR3 sequence reads: CASSPRAALNTEAFF. The CDR3 DNA reads TGTGCCAGCAGCCCCAGGGCCGCCTTGAACACTGAAGCTTTCTTT.

The CDR3 coding sequence is TGTGCCTGGTCCGGACTAGCGGGGGGATCTCACGAGCAGTACTTC. This gives the protein CAWSGLAGGSHEQYF. This rearrangement joins TRBV30 to TRBJ2-7; 14 positions agree with TRBD2. The CDR3 contains 15 residues. Trimming cost V 5 bases and J 5 bases; bases outside gene matches: 8. The germline V gene encodes CDR1 GTSNPN and CDR2 SVGIG (reference sequence).

This sequence joins TRBV30 and TRBJ2-2; 8 bases fit TRBD2. V dropped 0 bases and J dropped 2; count of bases not matched to a gene: 5. CDR3 length: 16 amino acids. The germline V gene encodes CDR1 GTSNPN and CDR2 SVGIG (reference sequence). The CDR3 DNA is TGTGCCTGGAGTGTACTCGGGGGGGCCAACACCGGGGAGCTGTTTTTT. Translation: CAWSVLGGANTGELFF.

V gene TRBV5-1 combines with J gene TRBJ1-5; D is unclear. V was cut by 0 bases and J by 1 base, with 11 bases left in between. CDR3 length: 16 residues. Germline lookup yields CDR1 SGHRS and CDR2 YFSETQ. CDR3 DNA: TGCGCCAGCAGCTTGGGCTCTGCGGGGAGCAATCAGCCCCAGCATTTT. Residues: CASSLGSAGSNQPQHF.

The chain recombines TRBV15 with TRBJ2-1; possible D gene TRBD2, 6 bases. V shed 5 bases and J shed 4 bases, with 12 bases lying between them. This CDR3 is built from 14 residues. Germline lookup yields CDR1 LNHNV and CDR2 YYDKDF (reference sequence). The CDR3 bases are TGTGCCACCAGCCGGGACTCAAAATACAATGAGCAGTTCTTC. Translated, it gives CATSRDSKYNEQFF.

The gene calls are TRBV7-3 and TRBJ2-5; possible D gene TRBD2, 6 bases. CDR1 is SGHTA and CDR2 is FQGTGA in the germline V gene. V was clipped by 4 bases and J by 4 bases, with 10 bases between them. The CDR3 runs 13 residues. Here the CDR3 DNA reads TGTGCCAGCAGCTCAACGCGGGGAGAGACCCAGTACTTC. Translated: CASSSTRGETQYF.

V gene TRBV18 combines with J gene TRBJ1-1; no clear D. V was pared by 5 bases and J by 3 bases, with 10 bases between. Germline values: CDR1 KGHSH, CDR2 LQKENI. The CDR3 covers 13 residues. The CDR3 sequence: CASSGGIDTEAFF. Written as DNA, the CDR3 is TGTGCCAGCTCAGGAGGGATAGACACTGAAGCTTTCTTT.

The gene calls are TRBV11-2 and TRBJ1-6; no definite D call. Germline V lookup: CDR1 SGHAT, CDR2 FQNNGV. Deletions cut 0 bases from V and 0 bases from J, with 3 bases between. CDR3 size: 15 residues. The CDR3 sequence: CASSLDLSYNSPLHF. The CDR3 nucleotides are TGTGCCAGCAGCTTAGACCTCTCCTATAATTCACCCCTCCACTTT.

There are a few counts of this clone. The chain uses TRBV27 and TRBJ2-7, with TRBD1 as a possible D gene (6 bases). The CDR3 contains 16 residues. Trimming took off 6 bases at V and 1 base at J, with 19 bases between the two ends. Looked up from germline, CDR1 is MNHEY and CDR2 is SMNVEV (reference sequence). CDR3 residues: CASSPLGGQGSYEQYF. Here the CDR3 DNA reads TGTGCCAGCAGCCCTCTAGGGGGACAAGGGTCCTACGAGCAGTACTTC.

The chain employs TRBV28 and TRBJ1-5; 11 positions match TRBD1. CDR1 and CDR2 (germline): MDHEN, SYDVKM. The V gene end was trimmed by 5 bases and the J gene end by 6 bases; junction bases not matched to a gene: 9. The CDR3 runs 16 residues. As DNA, the CDR3 is TGTGCCAGCAGTCCCGGGACAGGGGGTATTTTTCAGCCCCAGCATTTT. This codes for CASSPGTGGIFQPQHF.